The T cell receptor beta chain under discussion was sequenced for a study of regulatory T cells in long-lasting Graves disease. The germline V gene has CDR1 ENHRY and CDR2 SYGVKD. There are 17 residues in the CDR3. Deletions cut 0 bases from V and 1 base from J, with 14 bases between. Time point defined: newly diagnosed GD, antithyroid drugs for less than 3 months. Extracted RNA from PBMCs served as the source of the TCR library. Library construction for TCR beta used iRepertoire HTBI primers and Arm-PCR of CDR3 regions. TCRdb re-analysed the multiplex PCR reads in MiXCR, keeping a single row per CDR3 protein. The top ten clones hold 25% to 30% of a sample with 350,000 to 450,000 distinct CDR3 sequences, about a sixth of them seen once. The data also belong to a second study, concerning T cells in Graves' hyperthyroidism and ophthalmopathy. As that study records: It was considered stable Graves' hyperthyroidism when ophthalmopathy did not progress within 18 months. Diagnostic assessment was based on clinical symptoms, serum thyroxine and TRAb, thyroid ultrasound and orbital computed tomography. The HTBI set primed first-round TCR CDR3 RT-PCR. A model of 13 V-J features distinguished ophthalmopathy from stable hyperthyroidism.

The receptor comes from a man aged 35-49 years with Graves disease. The material was peripheral blood mononuclear cells (PBMCs), obtained at new diagnosis, from a patient treated with antithyroid drugs. The J gene is TRBJ2-3, the V gene TRBV10-3; D ambiguous. The CDR3 sequence: CAISESTPGRGTDTQYF. DNA of the CDR3: TGTGCCATCAGTGAGTCGACTCCAGGAAGGGGCACAGATACGCAGTATTTT.